This T cell receptor beta chain was observed in a study of cytomegalovirus exposure and HLA in healthy donors (dated by TCRdb to between 2016 and 2019). With regard to the full study: The 666 repertoires of the first cohort and the 110 or so validation repertoires were produced on the same platform, according to a later analysis. The aim of the study was to test whether cataloging public T cell receptors could identify signatures of past pathogen exposure. Along with the roughly 670-subject first cohort, a separate validation cohort of over a hundred different subjects was used. To predict cytomegalovirus infection status, the study combined high-throughput TCR immunosequencing, statistical association of individual TCRs with disease status, and machine learning. The investigation overall reported the following: The study listed around 160 TCR beta chains as associated with cytomegalovirus. It was suggested by the authors that the approach could potentially be generalized to other disease states and immunological phenotypes. A few of the identified cytomegalovirus-associated TCR beta chains were confirmed in vitro to be specific for cytomegalovirus antigens. In both the original and validation cohorts, the classifier was reported to diagnose cytomegalovirus status with high specificity and sensitivity. All 110 or so repertoires were used to score co-occurrence in the validation cohort in a later analysis, because that analysis had no HLA typing for the cohort. Most TCR sequences were seen in very few donors, while some public TCRs were found in many individuals. Of the cluster scores, roughly 93% were above 0 in a later analysis, which found that TCRs clustered in the first cohort also tended to co-occur in the roughly 130 validation repertoires.

Of note for this clone: What antigen it recognizes has not been identified. Within one base of it there is no much larger clone, and no base qualities were kept.

The donors were included in the validation cohort of some 110 subjects, a group kept apart from the roughly 730-subject first cohort. CDR1 and CDR2, per the germline V gene, are SGHDN and FVKESK. From its cysteine to its phenylalanine, the CDR3 spans 14 amino acids. Only the CDR3 portion is preserved as DNA: 42 bases, with reading frame beginning at the first base. V is pared back by 3 bases and J by 9 bases, with 15 bases lying between the germline termini. Libraries were built with the immunoSEQ multiplex PCR assay. As for how the authors treated the data: A statistical classification framework was developed to diagnose cytomegalovirus status using the catalog of TCR beta chain sequences. As stored in TCRdb, this immuneACCESS dataset retains in-frame rearrangements with V and J assigned. A fraction of the clones does not appear; measured against another copy, unresolved V genes explain less than half of the discrepancy, and the remainder lacks a known reason. V, J and clone size are taken as reported in that table, and D and trimming were inferred from the DNA itself. This sample gives approximately 150,000 clones in total; about 90% of them show up just once. The biggest ten clones account for around 3.1% of the sample.

The sequence was collected from a woman aged 18 to 35 in good health and CMV-seropositive. Sequenced material: PBMCs. The sequence joins TRBV14 to TRBJ2-4, with the identity of the D gene unclear. The DNA is TGTGCCAGCAGCCATCCCAACATTAGCTTCATTCAGTACTTC. Protein translation: CASSHPNISFIQYF.